This TCR beta chain was captured by sequencing in a study of blood T cell repertoires in COVID-19. The overall study: Some COVID-19 samples were acute and others convalescent; all came from the United States, Italy and Spain. The cDNA or gDNA used as material had been derived from T cells, B-cell-depleted T cells, or PBMCs.

Original processing notes: Reference gene primer amplification yielded estimated nucleated cell counts. Produced via immunoSEQ multiplex PCR; TCRdb's table is partial and in-frame only. V, J and clone size reflect that table, while D and trimming were determined from the DNA. The sample includes about 47,000 clones, about 81% of them seen just once. This clone came up once. The CDR3 length is 13 residues. V shed 0 bases and J shed 6 bases, with 6 bases lying between them. The germline V gene has CDR1 KGHSH and CDR2 LQKENI. The chain links TRBV18 to TRBJ2-1, with a possible D match to TRBD2 (5 bases). The sample taken for sequencing was peripheral blood. This receptor was taken from a human donor with acute or convalescent COVID-19. The donor label of this sample is uncertain. The CDR3 DNA is TGTGCCAGCTCACCACCGGGGAGCAATGAGCAGTTCTTC. Amino acids: CASSPPGSNEQFF.